This T cell receptor beta chain was profiled in a study of cytomegalovirus exposure and HLA in healthy donors (dated by TCRdb to 2016 to 2017). For context, the study as a whole: According to an earlier analysis of a few hundred of the donors, about 179 million T cells yielded 100 million or so unique TCR beta sequences and 276 Gb of sequence data. An early release covering 550 to 650 HLA-typed donors comprised about 310 gigabases of sequencing data and around 85 million unique TCR sequences. Of the approximately 400 genotyped donors, about 80% fell in the genetic ancestry cluster associated with self-reported Caucasian donors. The study aimed to test whether cataloging public T cell receptors could reveal signatures of past pathogen exposure. The study profiled the T cell repertoires of more than 500 subjects by immunosequencing and related them to cytomegalovirus serostatus. A separate validation cohort of approximately 130 different subjects was used in addition to the roughly 700-subject first cohort. The study combined high-throughput TCR immunosequencing, statistical association of individual TCRs with disease status, and machine learning to predict cytomegalovirus infection status. A later analysis re-analyzed previously published TCR beta repertoires from 500 to 700 donors and added high-resolution HLA genotyping to study TCR occurrence patterns. The later analysis used no new phenotypic data to find candidate immune exposures, relying instead on TCR beta sequences and their occurrence across donors. In an earlier analysis of 500 to 650 of the donors, high-throughput TCR beta sequencing was used to judge whether each TCR beta V gene segment behaved as functional or pseudogenic. Alongside the repertoire data, information on donor age, sex, ethnicity and CMV serostatus was compiled. In a later genetic analysis, genome-wide SNP genotypes for about 60% of the 666 donors were used, and that subset was treated as a discovery cohort. All discovery cohort repertoires had been generated using a single sequencing platform. HLA typing covered class I and class II loci at four-digit resolution. The number of donors typed differed by locus, with about 629-640 for A, B, C, DRB1 and DQB1, around 520 for DQA1, under 610 for DPA1, and about 450 for DPB1. Because of strong linkage in the cohort, roughly five DR-DQ haplotypes were treated as single units for association and clustering. Among 300 to 500 genotyped donors of the cohort, an average of approximately 240,000 unique TCR beta nucleotide sequences was sequenced per donor, of which about 19% were non-productive.

On this clone itself: There is no known antigen for this receptor.

The receptor library was made with the immunoSEQ multiplex PCR assay. For the multiplex PCR, a mixture combining 60 forward primers for TCR Vbeta segments and 13 reverse primers for TCR Jbeta segments was used. The CDR3 region of rearranged TCR beta genes was amplified from genomic DNA by a multiplex PCR assay. Amplified TCR beta libraries were sequenced as 87-base-pair reads on the Illumina HiSeq System. In the source study's methods: Across the 666 repertoires, a later analysis counted roughly 77 million unique TCR beta chains, around 10 million of which were shared by at least two donors. Raw reads were error-corrected and collapsed into unique sequences with a nearest-neighbor algorithm that merged closely related sequences to remove PCR and sequencing errors. To assign V, D and J gene segments, CDR3 sequences were aligned to IMGT reference sequences. Each retained sequence needed at least a six-nucleotide match to both a V gene segment and a J gene segment. A rearrangement counted as productive if the CDR3 had no stop codons and remained in frame with V and J, and every other rearrangement counted as non-productive. Following IMGT convention, CDR3 was defined as the stretch from the second conserved V-encoded cysteine to the conserved J-encoded phenylalanine. In an earlier analysis of around 540 of the donors, sequences lacking an unambiguous match to a single V gene segment were excluded. An earlier analysis of around 600 of the donors classified V segments as functional when productive rearrangements were above 56.7% and as segregating when the standard deviation between donors was above 5%. To diagnose cytomegalovirus status from the catalog of TCR beta chain sequences, a statistical classification framework was built. In a later analysis, V and J genes were assigned by comparing TCR nucleotide sequences against IMGT/GENE-DB human TR gene sequences. A later analysis assigned CDR3 sequences and most-parsimonious VDJ recombination scenarios with the TCRdist pipeline. A later analysis defined each TCR beta chain by its CDR3 amino acid sequence plus V-gene family, and excluded reads lacking a unique V-gene family. In a later analysis, several hundred highly shared, low-generation-probability nucleotide sequences were removed to address suspected cross-contamination and a sequencing artifact. In a later analysis, a clonal expansion index for each public chain was calculated from normalized within-repertoire ranks of inferred template counts. Generation probabilities in a later analysis came from a VDJ recombination model fitted to out-of-frame rearrangements, and those results were checked against IGoR. A later analysis scored TCR-TCR, TCR-HLA and TCR-CMV co-occurrence with hypergeometric tests, applying a repertoire-size bias correction to TCR pairs. False discovery rates were estimated in a later analysis by permuting HLA or CMV assignments 20 times. In a later analysis, co-occurring TCRs were grouped using DBSCAN, and TCRdist sequence similarity was added for clustering within HLA-allele-positive subsets. Repertoires with fewer than 30,000 or more than 120,000 public chains, plus five repertoires with anomalous nucleotide sharing, were excluded from co-occurrence clustering. Drawn from immuneACCESS, this table holds only the in-frame rearrangements with V and J called that TCRdb kept. Clones are partly lost; checked studies trace under half to an unresolved V gene and leave the rest unexplained. The V and J calls and clone size were taken over from that table, and D and trimming were inferred from the DNA. The sample table gives tens of thousands of clones. 1.1% of the sample lies in the top ten.

The cohort was made up of several hundred healthy bone marrow donors. At the time of sampling, every cohort member was nominally healthy, though immune exposures that went unrecorded were likely present. The donor was CMV seronegative and belonged to the group of around 350 seronegative cohort members. A peripheral blood sample was collected from each donor, and TCR beta sequencing was performed on peripheral blood mononuclear cells. Genomic DNA extraction from the blood cell samples was performed with the Qiagen DNeasy Blood Extraction Kit. Cut back by 2 bases and 1 base, the V and J ends lie 14 bases apart. Including the terminal cysteine and phenylalanine, the CDR3 comprises 15 residues. Only the CDR3 DNA stays, 45 bases, in frame from base 1. The germline V gene (reference sequence) supplies CDR1 GTSNPN and CDR2 SVGIG. Beyond this particular receptor, the publication reports: Strong co-occurrence of HLA alleles, especially DR and DQ, made assigning TCR associations to individual alleles difficult. Compared with equally common non-associated chains, HLA-associated TCR beta chains in a later analysis were more clonally expanded and had lower generation probabilities. Because HLA typing was missing for some donors at each locus, association tests included only the typed subset. A later analysis reported that several top co-occurrence clusters appeared linked to parvovirus B19, influenza, CMV and Epstein-Barr virus. In a later analysis, most CMV-associated TCR beta chains were found to appear HLA-restricted, with HLA associations seemingly driven largely by CMV exposure. Cytomegalovirus status was reported to be diagnosed by the classifier with high specificity and sensitivity in both the original and validation cohorts. The authors suggested that the approach could potentially be extended to other disease states and immunological phenotypes. Correlated functional status among segregating V segments might be attributable to linkage disequilibrium, but an unknown experimental factor could not be ruled out. In vitro tests confirmed that three of the cytomegalovirus-associated TCR beta chains recognize cytomegalovirus antigens. According to a later genetic analysis, donors in an Asian-associated ancestry cluster had fewer N-insertions in productive TCRs than the approximately 670-donor mean. A later genetic analysis associated a missense DCLRE1C variant with V-gene and J-gene trimming of TCR beta chains, and an independent cohort replicated the association. At a false discovery rate of 0.05, a later analysis linked 16,951 TCR beta sequences to specific HLA alleles. A further reported finding was that TCR beta sequences accurately predicted the HLA-A and HLA-B alleles for most subjects in the first cohort. The only immune exposure information available for the cohort was CMV serostatus. A cluster of highly shared sequence variants was judged likely to be a technical artifact of the sequencing pipeline. In an earlier analysis of 587 of the donors, most TCR beta V segments appeared in productive rearrangements about 87% or about 30% of the time, broadly matching IMGT annotations. In this cohort, only TCR beta chains were sequenced, and detectable features were limited by the absence of alpha or paired-chain data. Across donors, most TCR sequences were observed very rarely, whereas some public TCRs were present in many individuals. Because counts were too low, about 15 rarely observed V segments, including chromosome 9 orphons, were left out of the earlier analysis of several hundred of the donors. Some IMGT-functional V segments, including TRBV6-2 and TRBV6-3, could not be distinguished by the 87-base-pair reads and were therefore excluded. In the study, approximately 160 TCR beta chains were listed as associated with cytomegalovirus. Roughly uniform sequencing depth across donors was assumed in presence/absence analyses, although this assumption may not hold. According to a later analysis, TCR association rates differed among HLA loci, with DRB1 alleles showing the most associated TCRs and HLA-C alleles showing the fewest.

The material sequenced was PBMCs. The rearranged segments are TRBV30 and TRBJ1-1; no confident D gene assignment can be made. The origin of this receptor is a woman in her thirties in good health and CMV-seronegative. The nucleotides are TGTGCCTGGAGTCCCCCTGACACGGCGAACACTGAAGCTTTCTTT. It codes for CAWSPPDTANTEAFF.